These 22 T cell receptor beta chains came from one sample sequenced in a study of T-cell reconstitution after alpha-beta-depleted transplantation in children. Molecular barcoding with unique molecular identifiers was used for the TCRbeta library. TCRdb called the PCR reads again in MiXCR, with one record for every CDR3 protein. The profile shows about 91,000 distinct CDR3 sequences, roughly 8.3% of them singletons. Sequences were derived from PBMCs from the stem cell graft donor, sampled from the stem cell graft. These receptors were obtained from a human donor who donated a stem cell graft to a child with congenital amegakaryocytic thrombocytopenia.

This clonotype was detected ten times or more. This chain links TRBV28 with TRBJ2-7; TRBD1 aligns across 9 bases. The CDR3 covers 13 residues. V dropped 6 bases and J dropped 6; count of bases not matched to a gene: 6. Germline lookup yields CDR1 MDHEN and CDR2 SYDVKM. The CDR3 protein is CASREQGAVEQYF. The CDR3 coding sequence is TGTGCCAGCAGGGAACAGGGGGCGGTCGAGCAGTACTTC.

This clonotype has ten or more counts. The chain employs TRBV27 and TRBJ2-2; no reliable D call. Trimming pared 3 bases from V and 2 bases from J, leaving 13 bases between. Germline-derived CDR1 and CDR2 are MNHEY and SMNVEV (reference sequence). This CDR3 contains 16 residues. The CDR3 nucleotides read TGTGCCAGCAGTTTCCTATACACTGACAACACCGGGGAGCTGTTTTTT. This codes for CASSFLYTDNTGELFF.

This clonotype was picked up many times. The chain recombines TRBV25-1 with TRBJ2-1; the D gene is possibly TRBD1 (6 bases). The CDR3 contains 13 residues. Germline lookup yields CDR1 MGHDK and CDR2 SYGVNS. V was trimmed by 7 bases and J by 8 bases, leaving 15 bases between them. This chain's CDR3 is CASNLQGSDEQFF. The CDR3, as DNA: TGTGCCAGCAATTTGCAGGGGTCTGATGAGCAGTTCTTC.

This clonotype was seen a single time. This CDR3 reads CASNIGGREIKNEQFF. Here the CDR3 DNA reads TGCGCCAGCAATATTGGGGGCAGGGAAATTAAGAATGAGCAGTTCTTC. V usage is TRBV5-1 and J usage is TRBJ2-1; a possible D gene is TRBD1 (6 bases). The V gene lost 6 bases and the J gene lost 7 bases, with 23 bases spanning the gap. CDR3 length: 16 residues. The germline V gene has CDR1 SGHRS and CDR2 YFSETQ.

The chain links TRBV5-1 to TRBJ2-7; D is perhaps TRBD2 (5 bases). V was pared by 1 base and J by 9 bases, with 14 bases between. From germline, CDR1 is SGHRS and CDR2 YFSETQ. CDR3 size: 13 residues. CDR3 DNA: TGCGCCAGCAGCTTGTCCGGAGGATGGGGGCAGTACTTC. This codes for CASSLSGGWGQYF.

There are many counts of this clonotype. CDR3 loop: CASSHYHLSDNEQFF. Here the CDR3 DNA reads TGTGCCAGCAGCCACTACCATTTATCGGACAATGAGCAGTTCTTC. The V and J genes are TRBV11-2 and TRBJ2-1, with D unclear. From germline, CDR1 is SGHAT and CDR2 FQNNGV. The ends were cut back, 5 bases at V and 5 bases at J, with 16 bases in the middle. This CDR3 comprises 15 residues.

In this sample, this clonotype turned up a few times. Relative to the germline gene, one junction end is altered; a read error may explain this. This chain uses TRBV5-1 with TRBJ2-3, with D perhaps matching TRBD2 (5 bases). CDR1 is SGHRS, CDR2 YFSETQ, per germline. CDR3 length: 12 residues. As DNA, the CDR3 is TGCGCCAGCAGCTTTGACTCGTCTAGCACGGATTTT. This sequence encodes CASSFDSSSTDF.

This clonotype appeared many times. The rearrangement links TRBV12-3 or TRBV12-4 to TRBJ2-7; 7 bases line up with TRBD1. The CDR3 spans 13 residues. With V trimmed by 6 bases and J by 4 bases, 6 bases remained unmatched. The CDR3 loop reads CASSLSTGYEQYF. The CDR3 coding sequence is TGTGCCAGCAGCCTCTCGACAGGGTACGAGCAGTACTTC.

Ten or more counts support this clonotype. J is TRBJ2-3 and V is TRBV7-2; TRBD2 is a possible D gene (6 bases). Germline lookup yields CDR1 SGHTA and CDR2 FQGNSA. Trimming pared 5 bases from V and 0 bases from J, leaving 12 bases between. The length of the CDR3 is 15 residues. Here the CDR3 DNA reads TGTGCCAGCAGCCCCCTGGGGACTAGCACAGATACGCAGTATTTT. Translating gives CASSPLGTSTDTQYF.

This clonotype has a single count. The rearrangement uses TRBV28 and TRBJ2-3, with D perhaps TRBD1 (6 bases). CDR1 is MDHEN, CDR2 SYDVKM, per germline. V gave up 6 bases and J gave up 6 bases, with 19 bases separating them. This CDR3 comprises 15 residues. This CDR3 reads CASRTDSPPGDTQYF. For the CDR3, the DNA is TGTGCCAGCAGGACGGACAGTCCACCTGGGGATACGCAGTATTTT.

This clonotype appeared many times. This chain connects TRBV5-1 to TRBJ2-3; possibly TRBD2 for D (5 bases). Germline CDR1 reads SGHRS; CDR2 reads YFSETQ. Deletions cut 0 bases from V and 4 bases from J, with 9 bases between. The CDR3 totals 14 residues. This chain's CDR3 is CASSLAGKADTQYF. The CDR3 DNA follows: TGCGCCAGCAGCTTGGCGGGGAAGGCAGATACGCAGTATTTT.

At least ten counts were recorded for this clonotype. This chain joins TRBV20-1 and TRBJ2-3; D might be TRBD1 (6 bases). The CDR3 contains 13 residues. Germline V lookup: CDR1 DFQATT, CDR2 SNEGSKA (reference sequence). With 4 bases removed from V and 6 bases from J, the gap between germline ends came to 14 bases. The CDR3 nucleotides read TGCAGTGCTACTCGGACAGTCGAGGATACGCAGTATTTT. Amino acid sequence: CSATRTVEDTQYF.

This sequence joins TRBV7-9 and TRBJ2-2; D perhaps matches TRBD1 (5 bases). Between the trimmed V and J ends, which lost 2 bases and 6 bases, there was a span of 10 bases. CDR1 SEHNR and CDR2 FQNEAQ come from the germline V gene (reference sequence). The CDR3 is made up of 14 amino acids. The CDR3 sequence is CASSLSRGSGELFF. The CDR3 DNA reads TGTGCCAGCAGCTTATCTAGGGGATCCGGGGAGCTGTTTTTT. The whole variable domain, remainder taken from reference TRBV7-9 and TRBJ2-2, is DTGVSQNPRHKITKRGQNVTFRCDPISEHNRLYWYRQTLGQGPEFLTYFQNEAQLEKSRLLSDRFSAERPKGSFSTLEIQRTEQGDSAMYLCASSLSRGSGELFFGEGSRLTVL.

This clonotype was found many times. V and J are TRBV10-3 and TRBJ2-7; D unresolved. Trimming shortened V by 2 bases and J by 2 bases, and 16 bases separated the two germline ends. The CDR3 totals 16 residues. Germline CDR1 reads ENHRY; CDR2 reads SYGVKD. In DNA form, the CDR3 reads TGTGCCATCAGTGAGAAAGTCCTCACCGAAACCTACGAGCAGTACTTC. Translating gives CAISEKVLTETYEQYF.

This clonotype occurred many times. The chain couples TRBV24-1 to TRBJ2-5; TRBD1 agrees at 8 bases. Germline V gene lookup returns CDR1 KGHDR and CDR2 SFDVKD. The J segment lost 1 base and the V segment lost 1 base, leaving 1 base of the junction unmatched. The CDR3 loop spans 15 amino acids. This CDR3 is CATSDFDRGQETQYF. In nucleotides, the CDR3 is TGTGCCACCAGTGATTTCGACAGGGGCCAAGAGACCCAGTACTTC.

This clonotype was detected many times. This rearrangement joins TRBV29-1 to TRBJ2-5; possible D gene TRBD2, 5 bases. CDR1 is SQVTM and CDR2 is ANQGSEA in the germline V gene. The CDR3 covers 14 residues. Trimming removed 0 bases at V and 2 bases at J, with 10 bases between. The CDR3 DNA follows: TGCAGCGTTGAAGATGTCGGGAAGCAAGAGACCCAGTACTTC. Translating gives CSVEDVGKQETQYF.

This clonotype was observed at least ten times. This chain joins TRBV12-3 or TRBV12-4 and TRBJ1-4, with D uncertain. This CDR3 contains 12 residues. Deletions cut 6 bases from V and 7 bases from J, with 9 bases between. CDR3 loop: CASRRLGEKLFF. The CDR3 nucleotides read TGTGCCAGCAGAAGGCTAGGTGAAAAACTGTTTTTT.

This clonotype was picked up many times. This chain uses TRBV29-1 with TRBJ1-1; D not certain. Germline assignment: CDR1 SQVTM and CDR2 ANQGSEA. V was shortened by 5 bases and J by 3 bases, with 13 bases between the two germline ends. The CDR3 spans 13 residues. The CDR3 bases are TGCAGCGTTTGTAGGGCAGCGGACACTGAAGCTTTCTTT. Amino acids: CSVCRAADTEAFF.

This clonotype has just a few counts. V gene TRBV6-1 combines with J gene TRBJ1-2, with D maybe TRBD1 (5 bases). Germline values: CDR1 MNHNS, CDR2 SASEGT. The ends were cut back, 7 bases at V and 4 bases at J, with 13 bases in the middle. This CDR3 region has 13 residues. CDR3 bases: TGTGCCAGCAAAAGACAGAAGTCCTATGGCTACACCTTC. Amino acids: CASKRQKSYGYTF.

Only a few counts were recorded for this clonotype. V gene TRBV24-1 combines with J gene TRBJ2-7, with 8 bases aligning to TRBD1. V shed 3 bases, J shed 6 bases, and the junction held 6 bases outside the gene matches. Germline lookup yields CDR1 KGHDR and CDR2 SFDVKD. There are 14 residues in the CDR3. The CDR3 DNA follows: TGTGCCACCAGTGATCACAGGGGGGCTTCCGAGCAGTACTTC. This codes for CATSDHRGASEQYF.

This clonotype has a count of ten or more. The chain employs TRBV18 and TRBJ2-1, with D possibly being TRBD1 (5 bases). With 2 bases removed from V and 4 bases from J, the gap between germline ends came to 9 bases. CDR3 length equals 14 residues. Germline CDR1 is KGHSH and CDR2 is LQKENI. The CDR3 region is CASSPTQAYNEQFF. Here the CDR3 DNA reads TGTGCCAGCTCACCAACACAGGCTTACAATGAGCAGTTCTTC.

This clonotype was detected ten times or more. The V call is TRBV12-3 or TRBV12-4, the J call TRBJ2-3; no firm D call. Between the trimmed V and J ends, which lost 8 bases and 0 bases, there was a span of 9 bases. This CDR3 spans 13 amino acids. In nucleotides, the CDR3 is TGTGCCAGCGGCCGGTCGAGCACAGATACGCAGTATTTT. Protein sequence: CASGRSSTDTQYF.